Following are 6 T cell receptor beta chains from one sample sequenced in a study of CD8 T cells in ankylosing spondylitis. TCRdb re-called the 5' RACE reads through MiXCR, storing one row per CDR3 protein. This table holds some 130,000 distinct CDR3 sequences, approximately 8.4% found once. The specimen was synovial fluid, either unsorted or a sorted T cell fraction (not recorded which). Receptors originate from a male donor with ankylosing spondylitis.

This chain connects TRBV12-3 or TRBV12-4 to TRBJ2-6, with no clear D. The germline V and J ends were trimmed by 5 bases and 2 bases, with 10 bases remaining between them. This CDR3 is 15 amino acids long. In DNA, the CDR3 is TGTGCCAGCAGTCCGTACAGTACTGGGGCCAACGTCCTGACTTTC. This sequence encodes CASSPYSTGANVLTF.

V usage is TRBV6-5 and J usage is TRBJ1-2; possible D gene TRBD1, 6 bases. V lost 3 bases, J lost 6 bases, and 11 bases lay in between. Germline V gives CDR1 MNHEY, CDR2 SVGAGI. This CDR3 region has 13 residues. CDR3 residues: CASSYWGRDGYTF. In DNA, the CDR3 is TGTGCCAGCAGTTATTGGGGGCGAGATGGCTACACCTTC.

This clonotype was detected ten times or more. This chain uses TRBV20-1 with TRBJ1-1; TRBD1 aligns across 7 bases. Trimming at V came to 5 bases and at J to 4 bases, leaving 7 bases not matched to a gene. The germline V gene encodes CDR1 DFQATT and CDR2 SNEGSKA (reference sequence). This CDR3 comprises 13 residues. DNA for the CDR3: TGCAGTGCTCCCGACAGGGTGGGCACTGAAGCTTTCTTT. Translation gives CSAPDRVGTEAFF.

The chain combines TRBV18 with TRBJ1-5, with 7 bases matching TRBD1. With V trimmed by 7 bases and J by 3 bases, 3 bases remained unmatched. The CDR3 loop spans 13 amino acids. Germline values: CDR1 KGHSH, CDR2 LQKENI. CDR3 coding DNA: TGTGCCAGCTGGACAGGCTCCAATCAGCCCCAGCATTTT. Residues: CASWTGSNQPQHF.

The CDR3 reads CSAREQSGGYTF. Written as DNA, the CDR3 is TGCAGTGCTAGAGAGCAATCGGGTGGCTACACCTTC. The J gene is TRBJ1-2, the V gene TRBV20-1; no clear D. Trimming shortened V by 0 bases and J by 7 bases, and 9 bases separated the two germline ends. The germline V gene encodes CDR1 DFQATT and CDR2 SNEGSKA (reference sequence). The length of the CDR3 is 12 residues.

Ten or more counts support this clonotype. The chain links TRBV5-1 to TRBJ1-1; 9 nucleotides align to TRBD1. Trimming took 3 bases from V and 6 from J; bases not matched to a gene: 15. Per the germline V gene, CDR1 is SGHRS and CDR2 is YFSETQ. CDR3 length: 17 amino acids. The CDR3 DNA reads TGCGCCAGCAGCTCCTTGCTGGGACAGGGAAGGGGGGCTGAAGCTTTCTTT. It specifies CASSSLLGQGRGAEAFF.